The 14 T cell receptor beta chains reported below all come from one sample, sequenced in a study of CD8+ T cells in alopecia areata. Stated treatment: oral pan-JAK inhibitor, 5-10 mg twice daily. After isolation, RNA underwent reverse transcription to generate cDNA as the sequencing template. The method was immunoSEQ multiplex PCR; TCRdb's version includes in-frame clones alone and lacks a portion of them. The table lists over 80,000 clones, about 40% of them singletons, with more than 15% in the top ten. This specimen consisted of CD8+ T cells sorted from blood, obtained at week 24, from a patient treated with tofacitinib. The receptors shown here come from a human donor with alopecia areata.

This clone was observed a few times. This chain links TRBV11-2 with TRBJ2-1; TRBD2 is a possible D gene (6 bases). CDR3 length: 15 amino acids. Germline-derived CDR1 and CDR2 are SGHAT and FQNNGV. The V end lost 3 bases, the J end lost 13 bases, and 22 bases lay between the germline ends. As DNA, the CDR3 is TGTGCCAGCAGCTTTACCAGCGGGCAGGGACCCAACCAGTTCTTC. It specifies CASSFTSGQGPNQFF.

This clone was detected ten times or more. The rearrangement uses TRBV29-1 and TRBJ2-2; 10 bases line up with TRBD1. The ends lost 5 bases at V and 5 bases at J; junction bases unmatched: 8. Germline assignment: CDR1 SQVTM and CDR2 ANQGSEA. The CDR3 is 15 residues long. This chain's CDR3 is CSVFTGTGETGELFF. The CDR3, as DNA: TGCAGCGTTTTTACCGGGACAGGGGAAACCGGGGAGCTGTTTTTT.

The chain carries TRBV6-5 and TRBJ2-7; D possibly corresponds to TRBD1 (6 bases). Trimming took off 6 bases at V and 0 bases at J, with 12 bases between the two ends. The CDR3 is made up of 14 amino acids. The germline gives CDR1 MNHEY, CDR2 SVGAGI. CDR3 sequence: CASRMATGSYEQYF. CDR3 DNA: TGTGCCAGCAGAATGGCGACAGGCTCCTACGAGCAGTACTTC.

The chain uses TRBV27 and TRBJ2-7; possible D gene TRBD2, 5 bases. The CDR3 has 14 amino acids. Germline V gene lookup returns CDR1 MNHEY and CDR2 SMNVEV (reference sequence). V lost 6 bases, J lost 7 bases, and 19 bases lay in between. The CDR3: CASRTRGPTGEQYF. For the CDR3, the DNA is TGTGCCAGCAGGACGAGAGGCCCCACGGGAGAGCAGTACTTC.

The chain joins TRBV7-9 to TRBJ2-2; perhaps TRBD2 as D (5 bases). Trimming removed 0 bases from V and 2 bases from J, with 13 bases in between. This CDR3 comprises 17 residues. From germline, CDR1 is SEHNR and CDR2 FQNEAQ (reference sequence). The CDR3 coding sequence is TGTGCCAGCAGCTTAGCGAGGGCAGGTCGTAACACCGGGGAGCTGTTTTTT. Translating gives CASSLARAGRNTGELFF.

V is TRBV9 and J is TRBJ2-3; tentatively, D is TRBD2 (6 bases). The CDR3 spans 15 residues. Per the germline V gene, CDR1 is SGDLS and CDR2 is YYNGEE. Deletions cut 4 bases from V and 2 bases from J, with 14 bases between. CDR3 DNA sequence: TGTGCCAGCAGCCCCTCCGGGACTCTCACAGATACGCAGTATTTT. This codes for CASSPSGTLTDTQYF.

The gene calls are TRBV6-1 and TRBJ1-5, with 7 bases identical to TRBD1. CDR3 size: 14 residues. V shed 8 bases and J 7 bases; nucleotides not matched to a gene: 11. In germline, CDR1 is MNHNS, CDR2 SASEGT. The CDR3 loop reads CASLRTGRNQPQHF. CDR3 in DNA: TGTGCCAGCCTTAGGACAGGACGAAACCAGCCCCAGCATTTT.

This clone was detected only a few times. The chain uses TRBV29-1 and TRBJ2-7; TRBD1 aligns across 8 bases. The ends lost 6 bases at V and 2 bases at J; junction bases unmatched: 6. CDR1 and CDR2 from the germline V gene are SQVTM and ANQGSEA. The CDR3 spans 13 residues. This chain's CDR3 is CSVGTGQPYEQYF. The DNA for the CDR3 is TGCAGCGTCGGGACAGGTCAACCCTACGAGCAGTACTTC.

The chain is built from TRBV13 and TRBJ2-7; tentatively, D is TRBD1 (6 bases). Deletions cut 2 bases from V and 6 bases from J, with 14 bases between. This CDR3 contains 14 residues. Germline CDR1 PRHDT, CDR2 FYEKMQ (reference sequence). The CDR3 DNA reads TGTGCCAGCAGCTTACAGGGGCACCTCCTCGAGCAGTACTTC. Amino acid sequence: CASSLQGHLLEQYF.

This clone came up many times. The chain is built from TRBV5-4 and TRBJ1-1; D not resolved. The length of the CDR3 is 13 residues. Trimming removed 4 bases at V and 6 bases at J, with 13 bases between. The germline V gene encodes CDR1 SGHNT and CDR2 YYREEE (reference sequence). The CDR3 loop is CASSRRIDAEAFF. The CDR3 DNA reads TGTGCCAGCAGCCGACGGATAGACGCTGAAGCTTTCTTT. Supplemented by reference TRBV5-4 and TRBJ1-1, the full variable domain reads ETGVTQSPTHLIKTRGQQVTLRCSSQSGHNTVSWYQQALGQGPQFIFQYYREEENGRGNFPPRFSGLQFPNYSSELNVNALELDDSALYLCASSRRIDAEAFFGQGTRLTVV.

The chain has TRBV7-9 and TRBJ1-2; the D gene is possibly TRBD1 (5 bases). The V and J ends lost 1 base and 0 bases respectively, with 9 bases between them. In germline, CDR1 is SEHNR, CDR2 FQNEAQ (reference sequence). The CDR3 contains 15 residues. DNA for the CDR3: TGTGCCAGCAGCTTAGGACAGACAGCTAACTATGGCTACACCTTC. It specifies CASSLGQTANYGYTF.

The chain couples TRBV7-9 to TRBJ1-5; D gene uncertain. Germline lookup yields CDR1 SEHNR and CDR2 FQNEAQ (reference sequence). The CDR3 spans 13 residues. V lost 1 base and J 7 bases, leaving 8 bases between the germline ends. CDR3 residues: CASSLDIRQPQHF. CDR3 coding DNA: TGTGCCAGCAGCTTAGACATTAGGCAGCCCCAGCATTTT.

V gene TRBV9 combines with J gene TRBJ1-1; D call uncertain. CDR3 length equals 12 residues. The germline CDR1 and CDR2 sequences are SGDLS and YYNGEE. The V gene lost 4 bases and the J gene lost 6 bases, with 10 bases spanning the gap. The DNA for the CDR3 is TGTGCCAGCAGCCCCCCCGGGGCTGAAGCTTTCTTT. This encodes CASSPPGAEAFF.

V usage is TRBV11-2 and J usage is TRBJ2-1, with D possibly TRBD1 on 5 matching bases. Between the trimmed V and J ends, which lost 5 bases and 11 bases, there was a span of 13 bases. The CDR3 sequence is 12 residues long. CDR1 SGHAT and CDR2 FQNNGV come from the germline V gene. CDR3 sequence: CASSPSRGKQFF. CDR3 nucleotide sequence: TGTGCCAGCAGCCCGTCTAGGGGAAAGCAGTTCTTC.